This TCR beta chain was identified in a study of a mutant IDH1 vaccine in newly diagnosed glioma. Overall study context: Patients in the study were vaccinated eight times, receiving shots in weeks 1, 3, 5, 7, 11, 15, 19 and 23. Sex among treated patients split about 60% male, roughly 38% female; mean age was roughly 40 years.

V dropped 3 bases and J dropped 2 bases, with 13 bases sitting between them. The germline gives CDR1 LGHNA, CDR2 YSLEER. This CDR3 has 15 amino acids. The sample holds a few counts of this clone. Its antigen remains unknown. Specified time point: week 23, last vaccination. Doses consisted of 300 ug of mutant IDH1 20-mer peptide each, paired with topical imiquimod. Sequencing was performed with immunoSEQ multiplex PCR; in TCRdb, only in-frame clones are kept and a portion is missing. The sample shows approximately 70,000 clones, 75% to 90% of them seen only once. Sequences were derived from PBMCs, sampled from a glioma patient whose treatment included an IDH1 peptide vaccine. This chain uses TRBV4-3 with TRBJ1-2, with D possibly matching TRBD1 (5 bases). This sequence originates from a young man with glioma. The CDR3 spells CASSQEIQGNYGYTF. The CDR3 DNA reads as TGCGCCAGCAGCCAGGAAATTCAGGGAAACTATGGCTACACCTTC.